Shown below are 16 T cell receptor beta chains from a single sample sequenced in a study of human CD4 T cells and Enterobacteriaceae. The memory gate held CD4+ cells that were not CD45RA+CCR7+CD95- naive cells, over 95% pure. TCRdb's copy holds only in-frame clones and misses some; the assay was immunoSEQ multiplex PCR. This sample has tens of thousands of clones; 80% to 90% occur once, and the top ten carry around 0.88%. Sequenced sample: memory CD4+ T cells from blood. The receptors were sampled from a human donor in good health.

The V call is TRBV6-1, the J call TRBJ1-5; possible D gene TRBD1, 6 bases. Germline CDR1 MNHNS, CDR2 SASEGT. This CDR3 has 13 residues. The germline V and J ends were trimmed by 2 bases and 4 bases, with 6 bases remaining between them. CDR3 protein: CASSEQGNQPQHF. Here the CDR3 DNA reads TGTGCCAGCAGTGAACAGGGGAATCAGCCCCAGCATTTT.

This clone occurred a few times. As DNA, the CDR3 is TGTGCCAGCAGTCCTTGGACAAGGAACACTGAAGCTTTCTTT. Protein: CASSPWTRNTEAFF. The rearrangement links TRBV28 to TRBJ1-1; maybe TRBD1 (5 bases). This CDR3 spans 14 amino acids. The V end lost 5 bases, the J end lost 1 base, and 11 bases lay between the germline ends. Germline CDR1 MDHEN, CDR2 SYDVKM.

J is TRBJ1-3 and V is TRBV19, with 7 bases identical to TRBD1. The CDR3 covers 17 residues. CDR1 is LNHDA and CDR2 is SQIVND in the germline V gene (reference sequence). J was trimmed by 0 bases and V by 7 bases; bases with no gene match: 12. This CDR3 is CASKRGQKNLSGNTIYF. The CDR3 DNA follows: TGTGCCAGTAAGCGGGGACAGAAAAACCTCTCTGGAAACACCATATATTTT.

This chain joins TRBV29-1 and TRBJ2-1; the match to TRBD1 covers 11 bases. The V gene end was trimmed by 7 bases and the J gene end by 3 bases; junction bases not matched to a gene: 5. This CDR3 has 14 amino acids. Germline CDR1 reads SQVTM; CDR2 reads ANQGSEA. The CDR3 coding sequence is TGCAGCGCCCGGGACAGGGGGGACTACAATGAGCAGTTCTTC. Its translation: CSARDRGDYNEQFF.

The CDR3 protein is CASSFQGTGELFF. The CDR3 DNA sequence: TGTGCCAGCAGCTTCCAGGGCACCGGGGAGCTGTTTTTT. The chain has TRBV14 and TRBJ2-2; D possibly corresponds to TRBD1 (5 bases). There are 13 residues in the CDR3. Trimming shortened V by 5 bases and J by 4 bases, and 8 bases separated the two germline ends. Germline CDR1 and CDR2: SGHDN and FVKESK.

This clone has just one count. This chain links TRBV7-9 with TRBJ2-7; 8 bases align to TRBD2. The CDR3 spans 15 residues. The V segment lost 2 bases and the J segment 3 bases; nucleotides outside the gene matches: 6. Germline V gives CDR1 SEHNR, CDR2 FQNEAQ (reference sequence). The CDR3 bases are TGTGCCAGCAGCTTACAAGCGGGAGAGGTCTACGAGCAGTACTTC. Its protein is CASSLQAGEVYEQYF. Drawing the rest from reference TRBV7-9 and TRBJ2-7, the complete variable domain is DTGVSQNPRHKITKRGQNVTFRCDPISEHNRLYWYRQTLGQGPEFLTYFQNEAQLEKSRLLSDRFSAERPKGSFSTLEIQRTEQGDSAMYLCASSLQAGEVYEQYFGPGTRLTVT.

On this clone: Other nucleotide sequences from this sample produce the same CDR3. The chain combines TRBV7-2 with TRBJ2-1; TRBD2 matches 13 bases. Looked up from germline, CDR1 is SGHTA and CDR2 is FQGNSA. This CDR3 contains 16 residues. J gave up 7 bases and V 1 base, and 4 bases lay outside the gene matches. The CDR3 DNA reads TGTGCCAGCAGCTTAGGGGGACTAGCGGGGAGAAATGAGCAGTTCTTC. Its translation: CASSLGGLAGRNEQFF.

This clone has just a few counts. CDR3 nucleotides: TGTGCCAGCAGTGAGTGGGGGTACTACACCTTC. Amino acid sequence: CASSEWGYYTF. The V call is TRBV2, the J call TRBJ1-2, with a weak D call TRBD1 (5 bases). V was shortened by 3 bases and J by 10 bases, with 9 bases between the two germline ends. CDR1 is SNHLY and CDR2 is FYNNEI in the germline V gene. The CDR3 covers 11 residues.

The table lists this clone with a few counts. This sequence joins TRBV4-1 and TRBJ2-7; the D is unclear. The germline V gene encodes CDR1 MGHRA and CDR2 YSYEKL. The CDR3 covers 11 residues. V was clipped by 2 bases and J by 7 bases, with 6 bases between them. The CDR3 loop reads CASSQFEEQYF. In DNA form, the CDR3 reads TGCGCCAGCAGCCAATTTGAGGAGCAGTACTTC.

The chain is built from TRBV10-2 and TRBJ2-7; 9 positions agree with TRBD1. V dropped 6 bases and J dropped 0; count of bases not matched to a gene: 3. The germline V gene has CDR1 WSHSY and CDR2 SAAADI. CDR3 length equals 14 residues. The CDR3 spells CASRRDRASYEQYF. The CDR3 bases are TGCGCCAGCAGGAGGGACAGGGCCTCCTACGAGCAGTACTTC.

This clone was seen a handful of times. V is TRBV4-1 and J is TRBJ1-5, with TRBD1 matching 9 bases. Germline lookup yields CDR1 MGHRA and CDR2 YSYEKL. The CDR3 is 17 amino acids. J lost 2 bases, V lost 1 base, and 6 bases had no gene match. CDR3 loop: CASSQATGGSGNQPQHF. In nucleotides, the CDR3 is TGCGCCAGCAGCCAAGCTACAGGGGGCTCGGGCAATCAGCCCCAGCATTTT.

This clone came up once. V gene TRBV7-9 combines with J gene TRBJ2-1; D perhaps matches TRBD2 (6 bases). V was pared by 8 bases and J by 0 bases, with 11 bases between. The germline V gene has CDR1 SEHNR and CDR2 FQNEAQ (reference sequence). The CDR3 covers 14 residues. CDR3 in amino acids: CASVRDSSYNEQFF. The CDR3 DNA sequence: TGTGCCAGCGTCCGGGACTCCTCCTACAATGAGCAGTTCTTC.

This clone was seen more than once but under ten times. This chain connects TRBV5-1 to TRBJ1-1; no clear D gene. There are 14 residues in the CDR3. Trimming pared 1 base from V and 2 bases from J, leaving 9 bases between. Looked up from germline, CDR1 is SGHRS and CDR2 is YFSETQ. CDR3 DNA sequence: TGCGCCAGCAGCTTGTTGGTCGCTAACACTGAAGCTTTCTTT. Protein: CASSLLVANTEAFF.

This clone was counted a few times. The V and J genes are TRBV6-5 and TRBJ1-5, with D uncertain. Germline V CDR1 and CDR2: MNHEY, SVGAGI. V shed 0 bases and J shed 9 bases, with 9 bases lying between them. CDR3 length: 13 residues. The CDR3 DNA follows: TGTGCCAGCAGTTACTCGCTCGAGGGGCCCCAGCATTTT. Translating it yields CASSYSLEGPQHF.

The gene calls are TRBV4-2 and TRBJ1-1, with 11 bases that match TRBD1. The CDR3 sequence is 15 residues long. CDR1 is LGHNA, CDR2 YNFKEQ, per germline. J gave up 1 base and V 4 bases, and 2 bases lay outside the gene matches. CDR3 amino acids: CASSRGQGANTEAFF. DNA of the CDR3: TGTGCCAGCAGCCGCGGACAGGGGGCGAACACTGAAGCTTTCTTT.

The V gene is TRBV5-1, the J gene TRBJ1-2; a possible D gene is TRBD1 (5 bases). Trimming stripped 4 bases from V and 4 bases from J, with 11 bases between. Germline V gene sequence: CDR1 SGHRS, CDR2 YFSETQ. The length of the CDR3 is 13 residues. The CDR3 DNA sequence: TGCGCCAGCAGCGCCGGGACTGGCTATGGCTACACCTTC. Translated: CASSAGTGYGYTF.